Below, one T cell receptor beta chain is given with its context. The data derive from a study of CD8 T cells in ankylosing spondylitis. Trimming removed 3 bases at V and 0 bases at J, with 2 bases between. The V gene's germline CDR1 is SGHNT and CDR2 YENEEA. The CDR3 has 13 residues. TCRdb re-called the 5' RACE reads with MiXCR, one entry per CDR3 protein. The sample contains 150,000 to 200,000 distinct CDR3 sequences, 9.5% to 15% of which appear only once. The V gene is TRBV11-3, the J gene TRBJ1-4; D remains ambiguous. The clonotype comes from a male donor with ankylosing spondylitis or in good health (not recorded which). The specimen was blood, either unsorted or a sorted T cell fraction (not recorded which). The CDR3 here is CASSFATNEKLFF. DNA for the CDR3: TGTGCCAGCAGCTTTGCAACTAATGAAAAACTGTTTTTT.